Listed below are T cell receptor beta chains from one sample, sequenced in a study of cytomegalovirus exposure and HLA in healthy donors. Profiling relied on immunoSEQ multiplex PCR, and the TCRdb table lists in-frame clones only, not all of them. The sample lists some 170,000 clones; 75% were seen once. Sequencing was performed on PBMCs. The receptor set was obtained from a woman aged 45-65 years in good health and CMV-seropositive. The CDR3 runs from the conserved cysteine through the conserved F or W. Each record gives: CDR3 length, V gene, clone size, J gene, D gene, CDR3 protein, CDR3 DNA. The D gene is left open where the match is weak. Clone size, where shown, is once, few, many, or a class for clones that have expanded.

>15|TRBV19|NA|TRBJ1-5|NA
CASSIGGPGNQPQHF
TGTGCCAGTAGTATAGGGGGGCCTGGCAATCAGCCCCAGCATTTT
>17|TRBV13|NA|TRBJ1-5|TRBD1
CASSHPNDRAEGQPQHF
TGTGCCAGCAGCCACCCCAACGACAGGGCGGAGGGACAGCCCCAGCATTTT
>16|TRBV13|NA|TRBJ1-1|NA
CASSLEGLKANTEAFF
TGTGCCAGCAGCTTAGAGGGACTAAAGGCAAACACTGAAGCTTTCTTT
>13|TRBV19|NA|TRBJ2-5|TRBD2
CASSRGDGETQYF
TGTGCCAGTAGTCGGGGGGACGGAGAGACCCAGTACTTC
>16|TRBV4-1|NA|TRBJ2-1|TRBD1
CASSQAGQGARDEQFF
TGCGCCAGCAGCCAAGCTGGACAGGGGGCTAGGGATGAGCAGTTCTTC
>14|TRBV5-1|few|TRBJ2-3|TRBD2
CASSGREGTDTQYF
TGCGCCAGCAGCGGGCGGGAGGGCACAGATACGCAGTATTTT
>15|TRBV7-2|NA|TRBJ1-2|TRBD1
CASSLVWQGAQGYTF
TGTGCCAGCAGCTTAGTTTGGCAGGGGGCGCAAGGCTACACCTTC
>16|TRBV7-9|few|TRBJ2-5|NA
CASSLPPLAIQETQYF
TGTGCCAGCAGCCTACCCCCCCTAGCGATCCAAGAGACCCAGTACTTC
>11|TRBV6-6|medium-sized|TRBJ2-2|NA
CASTGSGELFF
TGTGCCAGCACGGGGTCCGGGGAGCTGTTTTTT
>13|TRBV28|NA|TRBJ1-6|NA
CASSLFRESPLHF
TGTGCCAGCAGTTTATTCAGGGAATCACCCCTCCACTTT
>14|TRBV6-5|NA|TRBJ2-7|TRBD1
CASSPGTGIYEQYF
TGTGCCAGCAGTCCCGGGACAGGGATATACGAGCAGTACTTC
>13|TRBV4-1|NA|TRBJ1-2|TRBD1
CASSQEQGSGYTF
TGCGCCAGCAGCCAAGAACAGGGGAGCGGCTACACCTTC
>14|TRBV27|NA|TRBJ2-5|TRBD2
CASSPRTSKETQYF
TGTGCCAGCAGTCCAAGGACTAGTAAAGAGACCCAGTACTTC
>14|TRBV9|NA|TRBJ2-3|TRBD1
CASSLQGATDTQYF
TGTGCCAGCAGCTTACAGGGGGCCACAGATACGCAGTATTTT
>14|TRBV7-9|NA|TRBJ2-2|NA
CASSLDAGTGELFF
TGTGCCAGCAGCTTAGATGCGGGTACCGGGGAGCTGTTTTTT
>13|TRBV7-8|NA|TRBJ1-2|NA
CASSLAPGHGYTF
TGTGCCAGCAGCTTAGCGCCTGGGCATGGCTACACCTTC
>14|TRBV6-5|NA|TRBJ1-2|NA
CASSYSQGNYGYTF
TGTGCCAGCAGTTACTCGCAGGGCAACTATGGCTACACCTTC
>15|TRBV5-1|NA|TRBJ2-3|TRBD2
CASSPGLAVTDTQYF
TGCGCCAGCAGCCCGGGACTAGCGGTCACAGATACGCAGTATTTT
>16|TRBV5-6|NA|TRBJ2-1|TRBD2
CASSDRLAGGLNEQFF
TGTGCCAGCAGCGACCGACTAGCGGGGGGGCTAAATGAGCAGTTCTTC
>17|TRBV21-1|NA|TRBJ1-1|NA
CASSKGLALTRDTEAFF
TGTGCCAGCAGCAAAGGTCTTGCACTCACACGGGACACTGAAGCTTTCTTT
>15|TRBV6-1|few|TRBJ1-1|TRBD1
CASSEMDRADTEAFF
TGTGCCAGCAGTGAAATGGACAGGGCTGACACTGAAGCTTTCTTT
>15|TRBV19|NA|TRBJ1-4|TRBD1
CASSTGGWANEKLFF
TGTGCCAGTAGCACAGGGGGCTGGGCTAATGAAAAACTGTTTTTT
>14|TRBV25-1|NA|TRBJ1-6|TRBD1
CASKTGTNNSPLHF
TGTGCCAGCAAGACAGGGACCAATAATTCACCCCTCCACTTT
>15|TRBV10-2|NA|TRBJ1-5|NA
CASIDSRYSNQPQHF
TGCGCCAGCATCGACAGCCGCTATAGCAATCAGCCCCAGCATTTT
>15|TRBV5-1|NA|TRBJ2-7|TRBD2
CASSLAPGSRGEQYF
TGCGCCAGCAGCTTGGCCCCGGGCTCGCGGGGGGAGCAGTACTTC
>15|TRBV9|once|TRBJ1-2|NA
CASSAEVGGNYGYTF
TGTGCCAGCAGCGCGGAGGTGGGGGGTAACTATGGCTACACCTTC